The sequence of this T cell receptor (beta chain) was determined in a study of identical twins. Study results and limitations: Excess low generation probability was seen in twin-shared out-of-frame alpha sequences. The study found weaker excess twin sharing in beta out-of-frame sequences.

The CDR3 sequence is 14 residues long. Germline-derived CDR1 and CDR2 are DFQATT and SNEGSKA (reference sequence). J lost 5 bases, V lost 6 bases, and 10 bases had no gene match. Comment on this clonotype: Its antigen is unknown.

The cDNA had a unique molecular identifier and a template-switch universal primer site. TCRdb called the 5' RACE reads again in MiXCR, with one record for every CDR3 protein. The top ten hold about 0.25% of the sample, which has 1,800,000 or so distinct CDR3 sequences, less than 35% seen once. Donors uniformly comprised healthy Caucasians. The TCR sequence derives from a newborn girl in good health. The V and J genes are TRBV20-1 and TRBJ2-5, with 9 bases lining up with TRBD2. The material sequenced was cord blood. CDR3 loop: CSAFLAGSRETQYF. Written as DNA, the CDR3 is TGCAGTGCCTTCCTAGCGGGGTCCCGGGAGACCCAGTACTTC.